Listed here are 24 T cell receptor beta chains from one sample, sequenced in a study of T cell responses to AZD1222 COVID-19 vaccine. Repertoires were generated with immunoSEQ multiplex PCR, while TCRdb's copy carries only in-frame clones and drops some. The data contain around 180,000 clones, approximately 90% of them singletons. Sequencing was performed on peripheral blood, taken 28 days after the second AZD1222 dose. These receptors were taken from an adult who received the AZD1222 COVID-19 vaccine.

The chain employs TRBV7-2 and TRBJ2-1, with 8 bases matching TRBD1. V gave up 5 bases and J gave up 0 bases; unmatched junction bases: 12. From germline, CDR1 is SGHTA and CDR2 FQGNSA. This CDR3 is 18 amino acids long. The CDR3: CASSLYSGTGVSYNEQFF. Written as DNA, the CDR3 is TGTGCCAGCAGCCTTTATTCCGGGACAGGAGTCTCCTACAATGAGCAGTTCTTC.

V and J are TRBV3-1 (or the pseudogene TRBV3-2) and TRBJ2-1; 14 positions match TRBD2. The CDR3 length is 17 residues. The V segment lost 0 bases and the J segment 8 bases; nucleotides outside the gene matches: 6. Germline V gene data show CDR1 as LGHDT and CDR2 as YNNKEL (reference sequence). The CDR3, as DNA: TGTGCCAGCAGCCAAGATAGGACTAGCGGGAGGTGGGATGAGCAGTTCTTC. Translated: CASSQDRTSGRWDEQFF.

The CDR3 here is CASSGRLAGGGTGELFF. The CDR3, as DNA: TGTGCCAGCAGCGGGCGACTAGCGGGAGGGGGCACCGGGGAGCTGTTTTTT. The V call is TRBV9, the J call TRBJ2-2, with TRBD2 matching 14 bases. Germline-derived CDR1 and CDR2 are SGDLS and YYNGEE. The CDR3 length is 17 residues. J gave up 4 bases and V 3 bases, and 5 bases lay outside the gene matches.

V and J are TRBV5-5 and TRBJ2-3; TRBD2 is a possible D gene (6 bases). The germline V and J ends were trimmed by 4 bases and 6 bases, with 15 bases remaining between them. The CDR3 covers 14 residues. The germline gives CDR1 SGHKS, CDR2 YYEKEE (reference sequence). The CDR3 nucleotides are TGTGCCAGCAGCGCGGGACTCACGCAGGATACGCAGTATTTT. This encodes CASSAGLTQDTQYF.

The chain links TRBV6-6 to TRBJ1-1, with 7 bases that match TRBD1. The CDR3 length is 14 residues. Germline-derived CDR1 and CDR2 are MNHNY and SVGAGI (reference sequence). Unmatched junction bases numbered 7, after V lost 7 bases and J lost 2 bases. In nucleotides, the CDR3 is TGTGCCAGCAAACCGGGACAGCGAAACACTGAAGCTTTCTTT. Its translation is CASKPGQRNTEAFF.

As DNA, the CDR3 is TGTGCCAGCAGTTTAATTGGGAATCCTGAAAAACTGTTTTTT. It codes for CASSLIGNPEKLFF. This rearrangement joins TRBV28 to TRBJ1-4; D gene unclear. Germline CDR1 is MDHEN and CDR2 is SYDVKM. V dropped 2 bases and J dropped 7 bases, with 11 bases sitting between them. The CDR3 extends over 14 amino acids.

This sequence joins TRBV7-3 and TRBJ2-2, with 7 bases that match TRBD2. The V and J ends lost 1 base and 6 bases, in that order; junction bases with no gene match: 8. Germline V lookup: CDR1 SGHTA, CDR2 FQGTGA. The CDR3 extends over 16 amino acids. As DNA, the CDR3 is TGTGCCAGCAGCTTAAGGTCGGGAGGCCCCCCCGGGGAGCTGTTTTTT. Protein: CASSLRSGGPPGELFF.

CDR3 nucleotides: TGTGCCAGCAGCTTAGCGGACTACCTACCCGACGAGCAGTACTTC. Translation: CASSLADYLPDEQYF. The chain recombines TRBV7-9 with TRBJ2-7; maybe TRBD2 (6 bases). V lost 0 bases and J lost 5, with 14 bases in between. Germline V gives CDR1 SEHNR, CDR2 FQNEAQ (reference sequence). The CDR3 spans 15 residues.

The chain couples TRBV5-4 to TRBJ2-3, with 9 positions matching TRBD1. This CDR3 has 16 residues. V dropped 2 bases and J dropped 3; count of bases not matched to a gene: 7. Germline V lookup: CDR1 SGHNT, CDR2 YYREEE (reference sequence). The CDR3: CASSFPRDRVTDTQYF. In DNA, the CDR3 is TGTGCCAGCAGCTTCCCCCGGGACAGGGTAACAGATACGCAGTATTTT. Based on the CDR3 plus reference TRBV5-4 and TRBJ2-3, the full variable domain is ETGVTQSPTHLIKTRGQQVTLRCSSQSGHNTVSWYQQALGQGPQFIFQYYREEENGRGNFPPRFSGLQFPNYSSELNVNALELDDSALYLCASSFPRDRVTDTQYFGPGTRLTVL.

The chain joins TRBV9 to TRBJ1-4, with D possibly matching TRBD1 (6 bases). This CDR3 contains 14 residues. Trimming cost V 4 bases and J 8 bases, with 15 bases left between them. Germline CDR1 is SGDLS and CDR2 is YYNGEE. CDR3 nucleotide sequence: TGTGCCAGCAGCTCCCAACGTGGGGGCGAAAAACTGTTTTTT. Amino acids: CASSSQRGGEKLFF.

The chain carries TRBV10-3 and TRBJ2-1; the D gene is possibly TRBD2 (6 bases). There are 16 residues in the CDR3. Germline assignment: CDR1 ENHRY and CDR2 SYGVKD. Trimming took off 0 bases at V and 8 bases at J, with 17 bases between the two ends. CDR3 nucleotide sequence: TGTGCCATCAGTGAGTCGTTGCCAGTCGGGAGCGATGAGCAGTTCTTC. It codes for CAISESLPVGSDEQFF.

This clone was seen only once. This chain joins TRBV7-2 and TRBJ2-5; 7 nucleotides agree with TRBD1. The CDR3 has 16 residues. From germline, CDR1 is SGHTA and CDR2 FQGNSA. Germline trimming cut 2 bases from V and 1 base from J; bases unmatched to any gene: 7. Here the CDR3 reads CASSLNPAGGQETQYF. The CDR3 DNA follows: TGTGCCAGCAGCTTAAACCCCGCAGGGGGCCAAGAGACCCAGTACTTC.

The rearrangement joins TRBV7-8 to TRBJ1-2, with a tentative D call TRBD1 (6 bases). V was trimmed by 0 bases and J by 7 bases, leaving 9 bases between them. There are 13 residues in the CDR3. Per germline, CDR1 SGHVS and CDR2 FQNEAQ. CDR3 in amino acids: CASSLASRGGYTF. The DNA of the CDR3 is TGTGCCAGCAGCTTAGCGAGCAGGGGTGGCTACACCTTC.

This chain joins TRBV6-2 or TRBV6-3 and TRBJ2-1; 10 nucleotides match TRBD2. The V and J ends lost 5 bases and 8 bases, in that order; junction bases with no gene match: 9. Germline lookup yields CDR1 MNHEY and CDR2 SVGEGT. CDR3 size: 15 residues. The CDR3 loop is CASSRPSGSWDEQFF. The CDR3 DNA reads as TGTGCCAGCAGTCGCCCTAGCGGGAGTTGGGATGAGCAGTTCTTC.

The chain has TRBV28 and TRBJ1-2, with TRBD1 identical over 9 bases. The CDR3 extends over 13 amino acids. Trimming cost V 5 bases and J 8 bases; bases outside gene matches: 6. The germline V gene encodes CDR1 MDHEN and CDR2 SYDVKM. This CDR3 is CASSETGGRGYTF. Written as DNA, the CDR3 is TGTGCCAGCAGTGAGACAGGGGGAAGGGGCTACACCTTC.

The CDR3 sequence: CASSLGGSWETQYF. CDR3 DNA: TGTGCCAGCAGTTTAGGCGGGAGCTGGGAGACCCAGTACTTC. The J gene is TRBJ2-5, the V gene TRBV28, with 7 bases matching TRBD2. Trimming cost V 2 bases and J 5 bases; bases outside gene matches: 5. The length of the CDR3 is 14 residues. The germline gives CDR1 MDHEN, CDR2 SYDVKM.

J is TRBJ2-7 and V is TRBV6-2 or TRBV6-3, with TRBD2 matching 11 bases. The CDR3 is 17 residues long. Trimming removed 0 bases from V and 5 bases from J; junction bases left unmatched: 9. Per germline, CDR1 MNHEY and CDR2 SVGEGT. DNA for the CDR3: TGTGCCAGCAGTTACTCCCCAACTAGCGGGAGTAACGACGAGCAGTACTTC. Amino acids: CASSYSPTSGSNDEQYF.

The chain uses TRBV9 and TRBJ2-7; no clear D gene. Germline V gene sequence: CDR1 SGDLS, CDR2 YYNGEE. The CDR3 is 11 amino acids. Trimming took 0 bases from V and 3 from J, leaving 1 base between them. In DNA, the CDR3 is TGTGCCAGCAGCGTAGTCTACGAGCAGTACTTC. It codes for CASSVVYEQYF. Based on the CDR3 plus reference TRBV9 and TRBJ2-7, the full variable domain is DSGVTQTPKHLITATGQRVTLRCSPRSGDLSVYWYQQSLDQGLQFLIQYYNGEERAKGNILERFSAQQFPDLHSELNLSSLELGDSALYFCASSVVYEQYFGPGTRLTVT.

The rearrangement uses TRBV7-2 and TRBJ2-7; D perhaps matches TRBD1 (5 bases). V was pared by 1 base and J by 5 bases, with 9 bases between. CDR3 size: 13 residues. Per germline, CDR1 SGHTA and CDR2 FQGNSA. The CDR3 sequence: CASSLEEGDEQYF. DNA for the CDR3: TGTGCCAGCAGCTTAGAGGAAGGGGACGAGCAGTACTTC.

The CDR3 region is CASDFNSGLAREDNEQFF. The CDR3, as DNA: TGTGCCAGCGACTTTAATTCGGGACTAGCGAGAGAGGACAATGAGCAGTTCTTC. The gene calls are TRBV21-1 and TRBJ2-1; the table calls TRBD2, which could not be checked here. TRBV21-1 is termed a pseudogene. The CDR3 has 18 residues.

The chain employs TRBV7-3 and TRBJ2-1; 8 bases map to TRBD2. This CDR3 comprises 16 residues. Germline V gives CDR1 SGHTA, CDR2 FQGTGA. Trimming removed 5 bases from V and 5 bases from J; junction bases left unmatched: 11. The CDR3 coding sequence is TGTGCCAGCAGCCCCTTGGGCGGGAGGTTGAACAATGAGCAGTTCTTC. Protein: CASSPLGGRLNNEQFF. The full variable domain, completed using reference TRBV7-3 and TRBJ2-1, is GAGVSQTPSNKVTEKGKYVELRCDPISGHTALYWYRQSLGQGPEFLIYFQGTGAADDSGLPNDRFFAVRPEGSVSTLKIQRTERGDSAVYLCASSPLGGRLNNEQFFGPGTRLTVL.

The chain recombines TRBV4-3 with TRBJ2-3; TRBD2 might be the D (6 bases). CDR3 size: 17 residues. Trimming removed 3 bases at V and 2 bases at J, with 18 bases between. The germline gives CDR1 LGHNA, CDR2 YSLEER. The CDR3 is CASSHYPHLRDTDTQYF. The CDR3 coding sequence is TGCGCCAGCAGCCACTATCCCCATCTGCGGGACACAGATACGCAGTATTTT.

This clone was seen once. The J gene is TRBJ2-2, the V gene TRBV19; 8 nucleotides match TRBD2. CDR1 is LNHDA, CDR2 SQIVND, per germline (reference sequence). V was pared by 3 bases and J by 6 bases, with 6 bases of the junction left unmatched. This CDR3 has 15 residues. CDR3 region: CASSIVASGSGELFF. CDR3 DNA: TGTGCCAGTAGTATCGTGGCTAGCGGGTCCGGGGAGCTGTTTTTT. The whole variable domain, remainder taken from reference TRBV19 and TRBJ2-2, is DGGITQSPKYLFRKEGQNVTLSCEQNLNHDAMYWYRQDPGQGLRLIYYSQIVNDFQKGDIAEGYSVSREKKESFPLTVTSAQKNPTAFYLCASSIVASGSGELFFGEGSRLTVL.

The J gene is TRBJ2-1, the V gene TRBV12-3 or TRBV12-4; weak D call: TRBD2 (5 bases). V shed 1 base and J shed 6 bases, with 7 bases lying between them. The CDR3 is 13 residues long. The CDR3 here is CASSLGEPNEQFF. The CDR3 coding sequence is TGTGCCAGCAGTTTAGGGGAGCCCAATGAGCAGTTCTTC.